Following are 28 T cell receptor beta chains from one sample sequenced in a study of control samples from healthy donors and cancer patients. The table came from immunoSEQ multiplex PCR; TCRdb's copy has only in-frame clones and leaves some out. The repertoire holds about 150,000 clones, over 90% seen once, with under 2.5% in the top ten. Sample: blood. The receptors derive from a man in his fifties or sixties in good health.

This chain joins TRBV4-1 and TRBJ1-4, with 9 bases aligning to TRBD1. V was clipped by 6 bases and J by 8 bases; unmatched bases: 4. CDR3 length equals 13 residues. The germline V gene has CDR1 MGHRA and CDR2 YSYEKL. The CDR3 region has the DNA TGCGCCAGCAGAAGACAGGGGGGGGAAAAACTGTTTTTT. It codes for CASRRQGGEKLFF.

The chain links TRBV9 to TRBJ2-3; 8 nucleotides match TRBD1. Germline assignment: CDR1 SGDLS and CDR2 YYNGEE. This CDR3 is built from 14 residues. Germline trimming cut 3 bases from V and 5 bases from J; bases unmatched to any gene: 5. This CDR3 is CASSAGQVGDTQYF. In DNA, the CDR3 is TGTGCCAGCAGCGCGGGACAGGTCGGAGATACGCAGTATTTT.

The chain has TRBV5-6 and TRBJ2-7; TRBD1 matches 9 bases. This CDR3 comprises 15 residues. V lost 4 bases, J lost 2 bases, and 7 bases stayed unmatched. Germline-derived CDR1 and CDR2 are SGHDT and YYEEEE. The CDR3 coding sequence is TGTGCCAGCAGCGACACAGGGGGCGCCGCCTACGAGCAGTACTTC. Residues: CASSDTGGAAYEQYF.

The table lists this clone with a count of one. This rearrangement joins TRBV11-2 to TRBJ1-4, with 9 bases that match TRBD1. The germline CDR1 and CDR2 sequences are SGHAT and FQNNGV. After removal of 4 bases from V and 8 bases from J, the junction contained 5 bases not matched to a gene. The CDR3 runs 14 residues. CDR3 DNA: TGTGCCAGCAGCTCACAGGGGGCAGGAGAAAAACTGTTTTTT. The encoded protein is CASSSQGAGEKLFF.

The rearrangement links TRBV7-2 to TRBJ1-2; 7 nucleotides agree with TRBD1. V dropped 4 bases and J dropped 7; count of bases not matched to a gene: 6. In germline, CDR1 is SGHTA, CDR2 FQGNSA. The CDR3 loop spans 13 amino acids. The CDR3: CASSSRQGAGYTF. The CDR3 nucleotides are TGTGCCAGCAGCTCACGACAGGGTGCTGGCTACACCTTC.

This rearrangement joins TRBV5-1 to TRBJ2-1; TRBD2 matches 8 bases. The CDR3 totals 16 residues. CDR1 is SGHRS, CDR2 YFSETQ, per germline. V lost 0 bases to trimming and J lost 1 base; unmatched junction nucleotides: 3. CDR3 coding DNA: TGCGCCAGCAGCTTGGCGGCTAGCGGGTCCTACAATGAGCAGTTCTTC. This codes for CASSLAASGSYNEQFF.

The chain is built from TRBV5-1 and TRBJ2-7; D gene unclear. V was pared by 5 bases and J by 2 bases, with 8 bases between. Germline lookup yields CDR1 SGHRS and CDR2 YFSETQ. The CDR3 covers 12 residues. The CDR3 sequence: CASSEAPYEQYF. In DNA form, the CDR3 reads TGCGCCAGCAGTGAAGCTCCCTACGAGCAGTACTTC.

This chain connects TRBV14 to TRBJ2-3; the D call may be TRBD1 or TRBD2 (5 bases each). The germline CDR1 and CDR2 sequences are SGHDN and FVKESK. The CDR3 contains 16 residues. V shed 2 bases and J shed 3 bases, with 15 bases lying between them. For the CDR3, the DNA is TGTGCCAGCAGCCAATTTACCGGGACCGTAACAGATACGCAGTATTTT. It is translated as CASSQFTGTVTDTQYF. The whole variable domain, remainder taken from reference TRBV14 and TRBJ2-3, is EAGVTQFPSHSVIEKGQTVTLRCDPISGHDNLYWYRRVMGKEIKFLLHFVKESKQDESGMPNNRFLAERTGGTYSTLKVQPAELEDSGVYFCASSQFTGTVTDTQYFGPGTRLTVL.

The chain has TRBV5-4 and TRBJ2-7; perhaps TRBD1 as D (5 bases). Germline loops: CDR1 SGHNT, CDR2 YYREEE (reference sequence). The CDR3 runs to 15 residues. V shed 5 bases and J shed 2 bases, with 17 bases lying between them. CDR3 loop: CASRIAPRTPYEQYF. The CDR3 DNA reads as TGTGCCAGCAGAATCGCCCCCCGGACACCCTACGAGCAGTACTTC.

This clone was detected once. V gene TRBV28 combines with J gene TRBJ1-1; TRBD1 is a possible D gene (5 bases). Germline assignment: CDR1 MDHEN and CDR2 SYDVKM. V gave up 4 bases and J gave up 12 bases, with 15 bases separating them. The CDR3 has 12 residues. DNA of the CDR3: TGTGCCAGCAGTTCGTGGCAGGGAGGGTCTTTCTTT. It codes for CASSSWQGGSFF.

CDR3 in amino acids: CSVAGSRSGNTIYF. The CDR3 bases are TGCAGCGTTGCTGGGAGCCGCTCTGGAAACACCATATATTTT. This chain connects TRBV29-1 to TRBJ1-3; D gene uncertain. Germline-derived CDR1 and CDR2 are SQVTM and ANQGSEA. CDR3 size: 14 residues. Trimming took off 4 bases at V and 0 bases at J, with 10 bases between the two ends.

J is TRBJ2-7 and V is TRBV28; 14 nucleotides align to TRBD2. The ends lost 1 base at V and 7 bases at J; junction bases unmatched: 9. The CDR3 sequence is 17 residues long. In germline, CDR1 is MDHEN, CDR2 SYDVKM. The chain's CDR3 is CASSLLGLAGDEKEQYF. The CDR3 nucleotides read TGTGCCAGCAGTTTATTGGGACTAGCGGGAGATGAGAAAGAGCAGTACTTC.

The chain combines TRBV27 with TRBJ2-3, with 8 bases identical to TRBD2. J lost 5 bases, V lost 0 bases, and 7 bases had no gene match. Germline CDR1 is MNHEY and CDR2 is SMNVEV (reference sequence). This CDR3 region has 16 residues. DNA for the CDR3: TGTGCCAGCAGTTTATCGTACGGGAGGGCCGGAGATACGCAGTATTTT. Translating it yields CASSLSYGRAGDTQYF.

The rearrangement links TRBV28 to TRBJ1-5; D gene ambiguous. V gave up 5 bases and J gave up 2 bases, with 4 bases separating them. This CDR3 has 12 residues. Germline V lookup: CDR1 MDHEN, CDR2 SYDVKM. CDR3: CASSEGNQPQHF. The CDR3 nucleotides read TGTGCCAGCAGTGAGGGCAATCAGCCCCAGCATTTT.

DNA of the CDR3: TGTGCCAGCAGCGTATGGGACAGGGGCGCAGATACGCAGTATTTT. It codes for CASSVWDRGADTQYF. V gene TRBV9 combines with J gene TRBJ2-3; the match to TRBD1 covers 10 bases. Trimming removed 1 base from V and 4 bases from J; junction bases left unmatched: 3. CDR3 length: 15 residues. The germline V gene has CDR1 SGDLS and CDR2 YYNGEE.

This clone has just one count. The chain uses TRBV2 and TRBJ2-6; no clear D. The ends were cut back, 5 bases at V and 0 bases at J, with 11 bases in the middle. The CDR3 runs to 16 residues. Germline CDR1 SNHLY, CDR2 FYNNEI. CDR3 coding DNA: TGTGCCAGCAGTCAAGAGGAGAGCTCTGGGGCCAACGTCCTGACTTTC. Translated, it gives CASSQEESSGANVLTF.

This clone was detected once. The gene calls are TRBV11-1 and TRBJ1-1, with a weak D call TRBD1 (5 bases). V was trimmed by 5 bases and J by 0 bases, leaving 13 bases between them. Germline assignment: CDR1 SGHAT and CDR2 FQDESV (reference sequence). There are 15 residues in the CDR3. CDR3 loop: CASSPGTELNTEAFF. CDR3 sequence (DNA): TGTGCCAGCAGCCCTGGGACGGAACTGAACACTGAAGCTTTCTTT.

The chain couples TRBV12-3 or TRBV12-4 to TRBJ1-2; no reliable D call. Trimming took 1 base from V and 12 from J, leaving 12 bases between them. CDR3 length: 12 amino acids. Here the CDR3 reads CASSLERLPDTF. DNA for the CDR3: TGTGCCAGCAGTTTAGAGAGACTTCCCGACACCTTC.

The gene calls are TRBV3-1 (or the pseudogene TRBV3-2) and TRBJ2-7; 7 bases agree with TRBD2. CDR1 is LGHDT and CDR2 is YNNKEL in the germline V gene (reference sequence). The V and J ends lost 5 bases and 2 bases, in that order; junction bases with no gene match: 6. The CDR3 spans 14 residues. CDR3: CASSKRGLTYEQYF. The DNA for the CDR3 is TGTGCCAGCAGCAAGCGGGGTCTTACCTACGAGCAGTACTTC.

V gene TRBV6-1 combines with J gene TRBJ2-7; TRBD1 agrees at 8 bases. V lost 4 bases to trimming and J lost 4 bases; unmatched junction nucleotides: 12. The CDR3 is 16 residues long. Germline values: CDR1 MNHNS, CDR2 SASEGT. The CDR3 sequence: CASSGTPGQAHYEQYF. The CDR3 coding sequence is TGTGCCAGCAGTGGGACTCCGGGACAGGCCCATTACGAGCAGTACTTC.

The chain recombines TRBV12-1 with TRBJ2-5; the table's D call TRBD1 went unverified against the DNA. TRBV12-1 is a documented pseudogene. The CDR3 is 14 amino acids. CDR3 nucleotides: TGTGCCAGAGAGGCAGGGGCTCCGCCAGAGACCCAGTACTTC. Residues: CAREAGAPPETQYF.

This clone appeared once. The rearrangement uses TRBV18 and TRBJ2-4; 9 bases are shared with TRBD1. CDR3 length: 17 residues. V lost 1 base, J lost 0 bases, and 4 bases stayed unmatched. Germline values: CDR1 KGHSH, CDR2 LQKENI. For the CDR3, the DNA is TGTGCCAGCTCACCACTGGGGACAGGGCTAGCCAAAAACATTCAGTACTTC. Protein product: CASSPLGTGLAKNIQYF.

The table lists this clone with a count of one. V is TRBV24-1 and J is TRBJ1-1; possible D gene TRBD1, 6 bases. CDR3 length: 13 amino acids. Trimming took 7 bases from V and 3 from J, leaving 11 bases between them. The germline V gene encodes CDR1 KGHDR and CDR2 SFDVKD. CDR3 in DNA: TGTGCCACCAGAGGGGGGATTCACACTGAAGCTTTCTTT. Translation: CATRGGIHTEAFF.

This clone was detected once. The CDR3 DNA reads TGTGCCAGCAGCTGGGGTGAGCAGCCCCAGCATTTT. It codes for CASSWGEQPQHF. The chain joins TRBV28 to TRBJ1-5, with D hard to call. Germline assignment: CDR1 MDHEN and CDR2 SYDVKM. Trimming pared 6 bases from V and 7 bases from J, leaving 10 bases between. The CDR3 length is 12 residues.

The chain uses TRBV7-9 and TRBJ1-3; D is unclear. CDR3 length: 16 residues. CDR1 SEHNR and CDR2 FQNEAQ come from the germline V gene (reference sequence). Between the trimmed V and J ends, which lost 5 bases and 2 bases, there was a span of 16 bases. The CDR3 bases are TGTGCCAGCAGCGCCCGACCGGGCGCCACTGGAAACACCATATATTTT. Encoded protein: CASSARPGATGNTIYF.

The chain's CDR3 is CASSPLAGDYNEQFF. In DNA form, the CDR3 reads TGCGCCAGCAGTCCACTAGCGGGGGACTACAATGAGCAGTTCTTC. The rearrangement links TRBV5-1 to TRBJ2-1; 11 nucleotides agree with TRBD2. This CDR3 is 15 amino acids long. CDR1 and CDR2 (germline): SGHRS, YFSETQ. J was trimmed by 3 bases and V by 5 bases; bases with no gene match: 4. Together with reference TRBV5-1 and TRBJ2-1, the CDR3 gives the full variable domain: KAGVTQTPRYLIKTRGQQVTLSCSPISGHRSVSWYQQTPGQGLQFLFEYFSETQRNKGNFPGRFSGRQFSNSRSEMNVSTLELGDSALYLCASSPLAGDYNEQFFGPGTRLTVL.

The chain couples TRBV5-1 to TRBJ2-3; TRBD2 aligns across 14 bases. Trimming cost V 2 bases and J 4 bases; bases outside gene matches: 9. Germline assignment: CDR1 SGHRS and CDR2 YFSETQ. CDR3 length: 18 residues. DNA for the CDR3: TGCGCCAGCAGCTTCAGTGAGACTAGCGGGAGGGTGTCAGATACGCAGTATTTT. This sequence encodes CASSFSETSGRVSDTQYF.

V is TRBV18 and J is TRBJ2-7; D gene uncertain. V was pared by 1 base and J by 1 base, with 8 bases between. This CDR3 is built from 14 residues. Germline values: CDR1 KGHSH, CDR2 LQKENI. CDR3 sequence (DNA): TGTGCCAGCTCACCACGTCCAGAGTCCTACGAGCAGTACTTC. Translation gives CASSPRPESYEQYF.